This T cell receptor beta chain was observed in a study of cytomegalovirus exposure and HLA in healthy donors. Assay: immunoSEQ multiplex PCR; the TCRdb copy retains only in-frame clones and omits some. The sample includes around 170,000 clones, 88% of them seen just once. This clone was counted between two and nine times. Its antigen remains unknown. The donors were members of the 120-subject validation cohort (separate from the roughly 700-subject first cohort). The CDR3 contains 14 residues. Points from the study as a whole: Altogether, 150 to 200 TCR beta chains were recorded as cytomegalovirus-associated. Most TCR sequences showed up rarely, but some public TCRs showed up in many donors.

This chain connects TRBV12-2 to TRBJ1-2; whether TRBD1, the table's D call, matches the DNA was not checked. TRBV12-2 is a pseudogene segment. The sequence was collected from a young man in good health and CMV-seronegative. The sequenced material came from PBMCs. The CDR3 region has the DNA TGTGCAAGTCGCTTAAGACAGATAAACTATGGCTACACCTTC. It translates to CASRLRQINYGYTF.